The 19 T cell receptor beta chains below were found in one sample sequenced in a study of OX40 agonist ivuxolimab in advanced cancers. The method was immunoSEQ multiplex PCR; TCRdb's version includes in-frame clones alone and lacks a portion of them. Of under 60,000 clones listed, 85% to 90% are singletons. Sequences were derived from CD4+ or CD8+ T cells sorted from blood, sampled in a trial of the OX40 agonist ivuxolimab. These receptor sequences come from an adult with an advanced solid tumor such as melanoma, head and neck, liver or kidney cancer.

V usage is TRBV4-2 and J usage is TRBJ2-1, with D perhaps given as TRBD1 or TRBD2 (5 bases each). The V end lost 3 bases, the J end lost 7 bases, and 16 bases lay between the germline ends. CDR1 and CDR2 (germline): LGHNA, YNFKEQ. CDR3 length: 15 amino acids. The CDR3 region has the DNA TGTGCCAGCAGCCACCCGCCAGGGACCTCTAATGAGCAGTTCTTC. Amino acid sequence: CASSHPPGTSNEQFF.

The gene calls are TRBV6-1 and TRBJ2-7; D might be TRBD2 (6 bases). The CDR3 is made up of 15 amino acids. Germline loops: CDR1 MNHNS, CDR2 SASEGT. Trimming stripped 3 bases from V and 2 bases from J, with 14 bases between. CDR3 sequence reads: CASSDGGPGAYEQYF. In DNA form, the CDR3 reads TGTGCCAGCAGTGATGGGGGACCGGGGGCCTACGAGCAGTACTTC.

The chain is built from TRBV9 and TRBJ2-7; D perhaps matches TRBD2 (6 bases). CDR3 length: 15 amino acids. In germline, CDR1 is SGDLS, CDR2 YYNGEE. V was pared by 3 bases and J by 1 base, with 14 bases between. Here the CDR3 reads CASSDGTGRSYEQYF. The CDR3 coding sequence is TGTGCCAGCAGCGATGGGACTGGAAGATCCTACGAGCAGTACTTC. The variable domain in full, with the rest retrieved from reference TRBV9 and TRBJ2-7, is DSGVTQTPKHLITATGQRVTLRCSPRSGDLSVYWYQQSLDQGLQFLIQYYNGEERAKGNILERFSAQQFPDLHSELNLSSLELGDSALYFCASSDGTGRSYEQYFGPGTRLTVT.

The gene calls are TRBV27 and TRBJ1-1; maybe TRBD1 (5 bases). CDR1 MNHEY and CDR2 SMNVEV come from the germline V gene (reference sequence). This CDR3 spans 15 amino acids. The ends were cut back, 4 bases at V and 10 bases at J, with 22 bases in the middle. The CDR3 DNA is TGTGCCAGCAGTTCTCAAACCGGGACCCCTGGGACAGCTTTCTTT. This codes for CASSSQTGTPGTAFF.

The sample holds one count of this clone. This chain links TRBV27 with TRBJ1-5; TRBD1 aligns across 10 bases. Per the germline V gene, CDR1 is MNHEY and CDR2 is SMNVEV (reference sequence). V lost 5 bases to trimming and J lost 1 base; unmatched junction nucleotides: 8. This CDR3 region has 17 residues. CDR3 sequence: CASSRKWDRGSNQPQHF. The CDR3 region has the DNA TGTGCCAGCAGTCGGAAATGGGACAGGGGAAGCAATCAGCCCCAGCATTTT.

The V gene is TRBV5-1, the J gene TRBJ2-3, with 10 nucleotides matching TRBD1. Unmatched junction bases numbered 10, after V lost 4 bases and J lost 5 bases. This CDR3 is built from 16 residues. Germline V gene sequence: CDR1 SGHRS, CDR2 YFSETQ. CDR3 protein: CASSSRQGAIGDTQYF. The CDR3 nucleotides read TGCGCCAGCAGCAGCAGACAGGGGGCGATTGGAGATACGCAGTATTTT. The complete variable domain, with remaining parts taken from reference TRBV5-1 and TRBJ2-3, reads KAGVTQTPRYLIKTRGQQVTLSCSPISGHRSVSWYQQTPGQGLQFLFEYFSETQRNKGNFPGRFSGRQFSNSRSEMNVSTLELGDSALYLCASSSRQGAIGDTQYFGPGTRLTVL.

This clone was seen a few times. The V gene is TRBV7-6, the J gene TRBJ2-7; TRBD1 might be the D (6 bases). V lost 5 bases and J 3 bases, leaving 11 bases between the germline ends. Germline CDR1 and CDR2: SGHVS and FNYEAQ. The length of the CDR3 is 13 residues. CDR3 sequence: CASSPTGFYEQYF. The CDR3 bases are TGTGCCAGCAGCCCGACAGGATTCTACGAGCAGTACTTC.

This clone was recorded only once. The chain's CDR3 is CASSSGSPAYEQYF. CDR3 sequence (DNA): TGTGCCAGCAGTTCAGGGAGCCCTGCCTACGAGCAGTACTTC. J is TRBJ2-7 and V is TRBV27; tentatively, D is TRBD1 or TRBD2 (5 bases each). This CDR3 is 14 amino acids long. Per the germline V gene, CDR1 is MNHEY and CDR2 is SMNVEV (reference sequence). V was clipped by 4 bases and J by 2 bases, with 12 bases between them.

The chain joins TRBV5-5 to TRBJ2-7; TRBD1 or TRBD2 may be the D gene (7 bases each). The germline CDR1 and CDR2 sequences are SGHKS and YYEKEE (reference sequence). There are 16 residues in the CDR3. With 4 bases removed from V and 0 bases from J, the gap between germline ends came to 17 bases. CDR3 DNA sequence: TGTGCCAGCAGCCCCTGGGGAGGGGGCGCCTCCTACGAGCAGTACTTC. It yields the protein CASSPWGGGASYEQYF.

The chain joins TRBV14 to TRBJ2-5, with D possibly TRBD1 on 5 matching bases. Deletions cut 2 bases from V and 5 bases from J, with 6 bases between. The germline CDR1 and CDR2 sequences are SGHDN and FVKESK. This CDR3 has 12 amino acids. The CDR3 bases are TGTGCCAGCAGCCAACCAGGGGAGACCCAGTACTTC. This codes for CASSQPGETQYF.

J is TRBJ2-1 and V is TRBV7-9; D may correspond to TRBD1 or TRBD2 (5 bases each). V lost 1 base, J lost 8 bases, and 21 bases lay in between. Germline V CDR1 and CDR2: SEHNR, FQNEAQ (reference sequence). The CDR3 runs to 17 residues. This CDR3 reads CASSLVGSGAVPHEQFF. Here the CDR3 DNA reads TGTGCCAGCAGCTTAGTAGGGAGTGGGGCCGTCCCCCATGAGCAGTTCTTC.

The rearrangement links TRBV30 to TRBJ1-2; 7 bases line up with TRBD1. Germline V gene sequence: CDR1 GTSNPN, CDR2 SVGIG (reference sequence). V was pared by 7 bases and J by 4 bases, with 12 bases of the junction left unmatched. The CDR3 contains 14 residues. The CDR3 loop is CALDETGNTYGYTF. The CDR3 DNA sequence: TGTGCCTTAGACGAGACAGGGAACACCTATGGCTACACCTTC.

The V call is TRBV15, the J call TRBJ2-3, with 9 bases aligning to TRBD1. Germline CDR1 reads LNHNV; CDR2 reads YYDKDF (reference sequence). Trimming at V came to 3 bases and at J to 5 bases, leaving 9 bases not matched to a gene. This CDR3 is built from 16 residues. The DNA of the CDR3 is TGTGCCACCAGCAGCAGGGACAGGGTCGGAGGAGATACGCAGTATTTT. Protein: CATSSRDRVGGDTQYF.

The chain uses TRBV2 and TRBJ2-1, with a possible D match to TRBD2 (5 bases). V lost 4 bases, J lost 6 bases, and 28 bases lay in between. Germline V gene data show CDR1 as SNHLY and CDR2 as FYNNEI. This CDR3 region has 19 residues. CDR3 protein: CASSVYLDPWTSRGNEQFF. The CDR3 DNA follows: TGTGCCAGCAGTGTATACCTTGATCCTTGGACTTCCCGAGGCAATGAGCAGTTCTTC.

This chain joins TRBV23-1 and TRBJ1-2, with D possibly matching TRBD1 (5 bases). TRBV23-1 is treated as an ORF (open reading frame) with a function not yet certain. V lost 2 bases and J lost 0, with 13 bases in between. The CDR3 runs 16 residues. This chain's CDR3 is CASSQPGQSANYGYTF. DNA of the CDR3: TGCGCCAGCAGTCAACCAGGGCAATCAGCTAACTATGGCTACACCTTC.

The V and J genes are TRBV11-1 and TRBJ2-1, with unresolved D. There are 14 residues in the CDR3. Germline CDR1 is SGHAT and CDR2 is FQDESV (reference sequence). The V and J ends lost 5 bases and 0 bases respectively, with 8 bases between them. The CDR3 nucleotides are TGTGCCAGCAGCCCAGAGTACTCCTACAATGAGCAGTTCTTC. This codes for CASSPEYSYNEQFF.

This chain connects TRBV7-8 to TRBJ1-1; the D is unclear. The CDR3 runs 13 residues. V lost 3 bases to trimming and J lost 4 bases, with 9 bases between them. The germline V gene has CDR1 SGHVS and CDR2 FQNEAQ. CDR3 loop: CASSFGMTTEAFF. In DNA, the CDR3 is TGTGCCAGCAGCTTCGGGATGACCACTGAAGCTTTCTTT.

The chain recombines TRBV15 with TRBJ1-5, with D perhaps TRBD1 (5 bases). From germline, CDR1 is LNHNV and CDR2 YYDKDF (reference sequence). This CDR3 has 14 residues. V was pared by 8 bases and J by 0 bases, with 11 bases between. Here the CDR3 DNA reads TGTGCCACCGCGGACATGAATAGCAATCAGCCCCAGCATTTT. It specifies CATADMNSNQPQHF.

V usage is TRBV27 and J usage is TRBJ2-2; maybe TRBD2 (5 bases). CDR1 is MNHEY, CDR2 SMNVEV, per germline (reference sequence). There are 17 residues in the CDR3. The V end was cut by 2 bases, the J end by 1 base, with 14 bases between. The CDR3: CASSLHERRQNTGELFF. DNA for the CDR3: TGTGCCAGCAGTTTACATGAGAGGAGGCAGAACACCGGGGAGCTGTTTTTT.